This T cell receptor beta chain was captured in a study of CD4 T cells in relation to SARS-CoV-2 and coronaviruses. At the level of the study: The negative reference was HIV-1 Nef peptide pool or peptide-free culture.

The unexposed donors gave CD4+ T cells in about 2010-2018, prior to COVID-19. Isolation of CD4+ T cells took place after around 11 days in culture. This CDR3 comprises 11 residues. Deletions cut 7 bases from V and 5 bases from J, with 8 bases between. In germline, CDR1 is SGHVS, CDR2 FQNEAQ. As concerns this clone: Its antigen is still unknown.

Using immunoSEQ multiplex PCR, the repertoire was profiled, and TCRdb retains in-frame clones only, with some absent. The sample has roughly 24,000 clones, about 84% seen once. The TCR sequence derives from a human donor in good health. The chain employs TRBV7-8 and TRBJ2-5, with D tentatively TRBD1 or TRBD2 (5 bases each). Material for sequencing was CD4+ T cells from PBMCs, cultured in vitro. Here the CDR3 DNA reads TGTGCCAGCACCCGGGACGAGACCCAGTACTTC. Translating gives CASTRDETQYF.